Listed here are 28 T cell receptor beta chains from one sample, sequenced in a study of blood T cell repertoires in COVID-19. Sequenced by immunoSEQ multiplex PCR; TCRdb stores in-frame clones only, minus some. The data hold about 100,000 clones, with 81% observed a single time. Source material: peripheral blood. These receptor sequences come from a man aged 55 to 70 with acute or convalescent COVID-19.

The V gene is TRBV11-3, the J gene TRBJ1-2, with TRBD1 matching 8 bases. CDR1 and CDR2 from the germline V gene are SGHNT and YENEEA. This CDR3 is built from 13 residues. V lost 5 bases and J lost 4; bases outside the gene matches: 3. CDR3 sequence (DNA): TGTGCCAGCAGCCGAACAGGGGGCTATGGCTACACCTTC. Translated, it gives CASSRTGGYGYTF.

The rearrangement links TRBV14 to TRBJ2-2; 10 bases line up with TRBD2. Germline CDR1 is SGHDN and CDR2 is FVKESK. The CDR3 consists of 14 residues. Unmatched junction bases numbered 5, after V lost 8 bases and J lost 5 bases. For the CDR3, the DNA is TGTGCCAGCCGGGCTAGCGGGGGTACCGGGGAGCTGTTTTTT. This encodes CASRASGGTGELFF.

The gene calls are TRBV4-2 and TRBJ2-1, with TRBD2 matching 9 bases. The V gene's germline CDR1 is LGHNA and CDR2 YNFKEQ. V shed 1 base, J shed 0 bases, and the junction held 4 bases outside the gene matches. This CDR3 has 17 amino acids. The CDR3 reads CASSQGLAVSSYNEQFF. The CDR3 DNA reads TGTGCCAGCAGCCAAGGACTAGCGGTAAGCTCCTACAATGAGCAGTTCTTC.

The chain employs TRBV5-8 and TRBJ2-3; 7 nucleotides align to TRBD2. J gave up 2 bases and V 4 bases, and 4 bases lay outside the gene matches. This CDR3 contains 14 residues. CDR1 is SGHTS, CDR2 YDEGEE, per germline. CDR3 DNA sequence: TGTGCCAGCAGCCGTGGACTAGACACAGATACGCAGTATTTT. Amino acids: CASSRGLDTDTQYF. The whole variable domain, filled in from reference TRBV5-8 and TRBJ2-3, reads EAGVTQSPTHLIKTRGQQATLRCSPISGHTSVYWYQQALGLGLQFLLWYDEGEERNRGNFPPRFSGRQFPNYSSELNVNALELEDSALYLCASSRGLDTDTQYFGPGTRLTVL.

The rearrangement joins TRBV5-4 to TRBJ2-5, with 8 bases aligning to TRBD1. The trim removed 4 bases at V and 5 bases at J, leaving 7 bases unmatched. CDR3 length: 14 amino acids. CDR1 SGHNT and CDR2 YYREEE come from the germline V gene (reference sequence). The CDR3 DNA is TGTGCCAGCAGCCTGCCTACAGGGGGGGAGACCCAGTACTTC. This codes for CASSLPTGGETQYF.

This clone has a single count. A read error may account for a junction end that differs from germline. V gene TRBV7-7 combines with J gene TRBJ2-5; 8 nucleotides line up with TRBD1. This CDR3 spans 15 amino acids. Per germline, CDR1 SSHAT and CDR2 FNYEAQ (reference sequence). The DNA of the CDR3 is TGTGCTAGCAGCCGTACAGGGGGTGATACGAAGACCCAGTACTTC. It yields the protein CASSRTGGDTKTQYF.

V is TRBV7-9 and J is TRBJ1-5; perhaps TRBD1 as D (5 bases). The ends were cut back, 5 bases at V and 0 bases at J, with 17 bases in the middle. CDR3 length equals 17 residues. CDR1 is SEHNR and CDR2 is FQNEAQ in the germline V gene (reference sequence). This CDR3 reads CASSLYRGGYSNQPQHF. CDR3 coding DNA: TGTGCCAGCAGCCTCTACCGGGGGGGATATAGCAATCAGCCCCAGCATTTT.

The chain is built from TRBV7-2 and TRBJ1-2; TRBD1 might be the D (5 bases). The CDR3 has 14 residues. The germline gives CDR1 SGHTA, CDR2 FQGNSA. V was trimmed by 2 bases and J by 4 bases, leaving 11 bases between them. The CDR3 bases are TGTGCCAGCAGCTTATTGGGGCAGGGCTATGGCTACACCTTC. Its translation: CASSLLGQGYGYTF.

In regard to this clone: A much larger clone differs from this one at a single base, so this may be a read error. The same CDR3 also results from other DNA sequences found in this sample. The chain couples TRBV5-6 to TRBJ2-7; D is perhaps TRBD1 (6 bases). The V and J ends lost 3 bases and 7 bases respectively, with 14 bases between them. The length of the CDR3 is 13 residues. CDR1 SGHDT and CDR2 YYEEEE come from the germline V gene. CDR3 sequence reads: CASSYNRVGEQYF. The DNA for the CDR3 is TGTGCCAGCAGCTACAACAGGGTTGGTGAGCAGTACTTC.

The chain has TRBV7-2 and TRBJ1-5, with D maybe TRBD1 (6 bases). V dropped 5 bases and J dropped 4 bases, with 9 bases sitting between them. The CDR3 has 13 amino acids. From germline, CDR1 is SGHTA and CDR2 FQGNSA. This CDR3 reads CASSPDSNQPQHF. DNA of the CDR3: TGTGCCAGCAGCCCGGACAGTAATCAGCCCCAGCATTTT.

The J gene is TRBJ2-3, the V gene TRBV19; TRBD2 agrees at 12 bases. Germline assignment: CDR1 LNHDA and CDR2 SQIVND (reference sequence). The CDR3 is 17 amino acids. V was pared by 5 bases and J by 4 bases, with 10 bases of the junction left unmatched. The CDR3 sequence: CASSRGLTSGSADTQYF. DNA for the CDR3: TGTGCCAGTAGTCGGGGATTGACTAGCGGGAGCGCAGATACGCAGTATTTT.

In its sample, this clone was seen a few times. V and J are TRBV28 and TRBJ1-1, with D uncertain. Germline V gives CDR1 MDHEN, CDR2 SYDVKM. V lost 6 bases to trimming and J lost 3 bases, with 11 bases between them. This CDR3 spans 13 amino acids. The CDR3 spells CASSRARYTEAFF. The CDR3 DNA reads TGTGCCAGCAGCCGAGCTCGTTACACTGAAGCTTTCTTT.

This chain uses TRBV7-3 with TRBJ1-3; weak D call: TRBD1 (6 bases). From germline, CDR1 is SGHTA and CDR2 FQGTGA. V was pared by 4 bases and J by 3 bases, with 19 bases between. The CDR3 length is 17 residues. The CDR3 protein is CASSSTVRGALGNTIYF. Here the CDR3 DNA reads TGTGCCAGCAGCTCGACCGTCCGGGGGGCGCTTGGAAACACCATATATTTT.

This chain links TRBV10-1 with TRBJ2-3, with a tentative D call TRBD1 (6 bases). The V end was cut by 4 bases, the J end by 4 bases, with 12 bases between. The CDR3 consists of 14 residues. Germline CDR1 is WNHNN and CDR2 is SYGVQD (reference sequence). CDR3 in amino acids: CASSGGRGADTQYF. The CDR3 bases are TGCGCCAGCAGTGGGGGCAGGGGAGCAGATACGCAGTATTTT.

This clone was observed once. The chain is built from TRBV27 and TRBJ2-1; 13 bases match TRBD2. Trimming cost V 7 bases and J 8 bases; bases outside gene matches: 11. Germline CDR1 and CDR2: MNHEY and SMNVEV (reference sequence). CDR3 length: 16 residues. CDR3: CASTRGWGLAGHEQFF. Here the CDR3 DNA reads TGTGCCAGCACTCGGGGATGGGGACTAGCGGGACATGAGCAGTTCTTC.

With regard to this clone: Other DNA sequences of this sample code for an identical CDR3. The genes are TRBV18 and TRBJ2-3; the D is unclear. CDR1 is KGHSH and CDR2 is LQKENI in the germline V gene. There are 13 residues in the CDR3. The ends were cut back, 0 bases at V and 3 bases at J, with 4 bases in the middle. The DNA of the CDR3 is TGTGCCAGCTCACCACCATCGACAGATACGCAGTATTTT. This codes for CASSPPSTDTQYF.

V usage is TRBV2 and J usage is TRBJ2-7; 7 nucleotides align to TRBD2. The V and J ends lost 5 bases and 2 bases, in that order; junction bases with no gene match: 3. Per the germline V gene, CDR1 is SNHLY and CDR2 is FYNNEI. This CDR3 is 13 amino acids long. CDR3 DNA: TGTGCCAGCAGTCCTAGCGGTACCTACGAGCAGTACTTC. Amino acids: CASSPSGTYEQYF.

This chain uses TRBV5-1 with TRBJ2-2; 7 nucleotides agree with TRBD1. The V segment lost 0 bases and the J segment 7 bases; nucleotides outside the gene matches: 6. Germline lookup yields CDR1 SGHRS and CDR2 YFSETQ. The CDR3 runs to 15 residues. This chain's CDR3 is CASSLVLTGDGELFF. DNA for the CDR3: TGCGCCAGCAGCTTGGTGTTAACAGGGGACGGGGAGCTGTTTTTT. Together with reference TRBV5-1 and TRBJ2-2, the CDR3 gives the full variable domain: KAGVTQTPRYLIKTRGQQVTLSCSPISGHRSVSWYQQTPGQGLQFLFEYFSETQRNKGNFPGRFSGRQFSNSRSEMNVSTLELGDSALYLCASSLVLTGDGELFFGEGSRLTVL.

CDR3 sequence reads: CASSLDSGSTYEQYF. The CDR3 bases are TGTGCCAGCAGCTTAGATAGCGGGAGTACCTACGAGCAGTACTTC. The V gene is TRBV11-2, the J gene TRBJ2-7, with TRBD2 identical over 9 bases. CDR1 SGHAT and CDR2 FQNNGV come from the germline V gene. Losses at the gene ends were 0 bases for V and 2 bases for J; bases not matched to a gene: 2. The CDR3 runs 15 residues.

As concerns this clone: The germline gene is not matched at one end of the junction; a read error may be the cause. Written as DNA, the CDR3 is TGTGCCAGCAGGGAAGACAGCTCCTACAATGAGCAGTTCTTC. Its translation: CASREDSSYNEQFF. The rearrangement uses TRBV2 and TRBJ2-1, with D perhaps matching TRBD1 (5 bases). Germline V gene sequence: CDR1 SNHLY, CDR2 FYNNEI. The CDR3 covers 14 residues.

The rearrangement uses TRBV6-6 and TRBJ1-5; TRBD1 is a possible D gene (6 bases). The CDR3 extends over 14 amino acids. Trimming left V 6 bases short and J 1 base short, with 10 bases between. Germline loops: CDR1 MNHNY, CDR2 SVGAGI (reference sequence). As DNA, the CDR3 is TGTGCCAGCAGAGTGACAGGAAGCAATCAGCCCCAGCATTTT. This gives the protein CASRVTGSNQPQHF.

This chain uses TRBV5-1 with TRBJ2-2; 9 bases are a match to TRBD2. CDR1 and CDR2 from the germline V gene are SGHRS and YFSETQ. V was pared by 0 bases and J by 8 bases, with 11 bases of the junction left unmatched. The length of the CDR3 is 17 residues. CDR3: CASSLGVLAGLTGELFF. The CDR3 DNA reads as TGCGCCAGCAGCTTGGGTGTACTAGCGGGTCTGACGGGGGAGCTGTTTTTT. The variable domain in full, completed from reference TRBV5-1 and TRBJ2-2, reads KAGVTQTPRYLIKTRGQQVTLSCSPISGHRSVSWYQQTPGQGLQFLFEYFSETQRNKGNFPGRFSGRQFSNSRSEMNVSTLELGDSALYLCASSLGVLAGLTGELFFGEGSRLTVL.

The chain carries TRBV19 and TRBJ1-4; TRBD1 might be the D (6 bases). The CDR3 extends over 13 amino acids. V was shortened by 7 bases and J by 6 bases, with 12 bases between the two germline ends. Germline V gene lookup returns CDR1 LNHDA and CDR2 SQIVND (reference sequence). The chain's CDR3 is CASNLQGYEKLFF. The CDR3, as DNA: TGTGCCAGTAACTTACAGGGCTATGAAAAACTGTTTTTT.

This clone was recorded many times. This sequence joins TRBV2 and TRBJ1-5; D unclear. Looked up from germline, CDR1 is SNHLY and CDR2 is FYNNEI. This CDR3 region has 15 residues. Trimming shortened V by 9 bases and J by 2 bases, and 17 bases separated the two germline ends. For the CDR3, the DNA is TGTGCCAGTGCAACGGAGATTACCGGCAATCAGCCCCAGCATTTT. This translates into CASATEITGNQPQHF.

The chain joins TRBV12-3 or TRBV12-4 to TRBJ1-2, with a weak D call TRBD1 (5 bases). This CDR3 comprises 13 residues. V gave up 5 bases and J gave up 8 bases, with 15 bases separating them. Here the CDR3 reads CASSRGREIGYTF. The CDR3 nucleotides read TGTGCCAGCAGTCGGGGACGGGAGATCGGCTACACCTTC.

The genes are TRBV28 and TRBJ2-7, with a weak D call TRBD1 (6 bases). There are 13 residues in the CDR3. V gave up 5 bases and J gave up 2 bases, with 10 bases separating them. The germline V gene has CDR1 MDHEN and CDR2 SYDVKM. For the CDR3, the DNA is TGTGCCAGCAGTCCTGACAGGACCTACGAGCAGTACTTC. As protein: CASSPDRTYEQYF.

The CDR3: CASSPGQADREKLFF. CDR3 DNA: TGCGCCAGCAGCCCGGGACAAGCCGATCGTGAAAAACTGTTTTTT. The chain uses TRBV4-3 and TRBJ1-4, with D possibly TRBD1 on 6 matching bases. V lost 4 bases, J lost 7 bases, and 16 bases lay in between. Germline-derived CDR1 and CDR2 are LGHNA and YSLEER. This CDR3 comprises 15 residues.

This chain connects TRBV9 to TRBJ2-5; TRBD2 is a possible D gene (5 bases). The germline V gene encodes CDR1 SGDLS and CDR2 YYNGEE. The length of the CDR3 is 13 residues. V was shortened by 0 bases and J by 5 bases, with 8 bases between the two germline ends. Here the CDR3 reads CASSVGEYETQYF. The DNA of the CDR3 is TGTGCCAGCAGCGTAGGGGAGTACGAGACCCAGTACTTC. The full variable domain, with the rest looked up from reference TRBV9 and TRBJ2-5, is DSGVTQTPKHLITATGQRVTLRCSPRSGDLSVYWYQQSLDQGLQFLIQYYNGEERAKGNILERFSAQQFPDLHSELNLSSLELGDSALYFCASSVGEYETQYFGPGTRLLVL.